This entry describes one T cell receptor (beta chain). Its antigen is still unknown. This CDR3 contains 13 residues. Trimming cost V 2 bases and J 7 bases, with 9 bases left between them. Per the germline V gene, CDR1 is LNHDA and CDR2 is SQIVND (reference sequence). Up to 500,000 reads were sequenced per sample. Assay: immunoSEQ multiplex PCR; the TCRdb copy retains only in-frame clones and omits some. In the table there are tens of thousands of clones, about 80% of which are singletons. The data belong to a study of pediatric ulcerative colitis. Study-level findings and limits: Ulcerative colitis patients shared more blood-rectal clones than controls.

Input material: blood. This TCR was recovered from a boy aged 5-17 years with moderate ulcerative colitis. The V gene is TRBV19, the J gene TRBJ2-1, with D possibly being TRBD1 or TRBD2 (5 bases each). The CDR3 DNA is TGTGCCAGTAGTATAACGGGGCGAAATGAGCAGTTCTTC. It codes for CASSITGRNEQFF.